Below, 31 T cell receptor beta chains from the same sample are listed, as sequenced in a study of cytomegalovirus exposure and HLA in healthy donors. PCR involved 60 Vbeta and 13 Jbeta primers. Assay: immunoSEQ multiplex PCR; the TCRdb copy retains only in-frame clones and omits some. This table holds about 90,000 clones. Sequenced: PBMCs. The origin of the receptors is a woman younger than 45 in good health and CMV-seronegative.

The rearrangement uses TRBV4-2 and TRBJ2-7; 10 bases line up with TRBD2. The V gene end was trimmed by 2 bases and the J gene end by 6 bases; junction bases not matched to a gene: 4. The CDR3 has 14 amino acids. Germline loops: CDR1 LGHNA, CDR2 YNFKEQ. The CDR3 region is CASSQLAGAGEQYF. The CDR3 coding sequence is TGTGCCAGCAGCCAACTAGCGGGGGCCGGCGAGCAGTACTTC.

The rearrangement uses TRBV6-6 and TRBJ2-1, with D maybe TRBD2 (5 bases). Germline CDR1 is MNHNY and CDR2 is SVGAGI (reference sequence). V shed 5 bases and J shed 15 bases, with 20 bases lying between them. The CDR3 is 13 residues long. CDR3 loop: CASSDPPGGSRFF. CDR3 sequence (DNA): TGTGCCAGCAGTGACCCCCCGGGCGGGTCGCGGTTCTTC.

This chain links TRBV18 with TRBJ1-1; 10 bases fit TRBD1. J gave up 1 base and V 3 bases, and 8 bases lay outside the gene matches. The CDR3 has 17 residues. Germline-derived CDR1 and CDR2 are KGHSH and LQKENI. Written as DNA, the CDR3 is TGTGCCAGCTCACCTCTAGGGACAGGGGCGTCGAACACTGAAGCTTTCTTT. As protein: CASSPLGTGASNTEAFF.

The CDR3: CASRDDSYYEQYF. Here the CDR3 DNA reads TGCGCCAGCAGGGATGACAGCTACTACGAGCAGTACTTC. The chain joins TRBV10-2 to TRBJ2-7; the D gene is possibly TRBD1 (5 bases). This CDR3 contains 13 residues. Germline V lookup: CDR1 WSHSY, CDR2 SAAADI. V lost 6 bases to trimming and J lost 3 bases, with 12 bases between them.

The chain uses TRBV9 and TRBJ2-3, with D tentatively TRBD2 (7 bases). This CDR3 is 20 amino acids long. Germline V gene lookup returns CDR1 SGDLS and CDR2 YYNGEE. V lost 0 bases and J 0 bases, leaving 23 bases between the germline ends. The DNA for the CDR3 is TGTGCCAGCAGCGTAGAGGGGGGGAGTGGGACTGGGATAAGCACAGATACGCAGTATTTT. Its translation is CASSVEGGSGTGISTDTQYF.

The V call is TRBV5-6, the J call TRBJ1-2; the D is unclear. CDR1 and CDR2 from the germline V gene are SGHDT and YYEEEE. CDR3 size: 14 residues. V was pared by 3 bases and J by 2 bases, with 11 bases between. CDR3 in DNA: TGTGCCAGCAGCTCGGAAACAGAAAACTATGGCTACACCTTC. Protein product: CASSSETENYGYTF.

This sequence joins TRBV27 and TRBJ2-2; the D is unclear. Trimming took off 4 bases at V and 7 bases at J, with 7 bases between the two ends. The V gene's germline CDR1 is MNHEY and CDR2 SMNVEV (reference sequence). The CDR3 loop spans 12 amino acids. CDR3 residues: CASSSPIGELFF. The CDR3 DNA sequence: TGTGCCAGCAGTTCCCCCATCGGGGAGCTGTTTTTT.

The chain is built from TRBV9 and TRBJ2-2, with D possibly TRBD2 on 5 matching bases. The ends were cut back, 3 bases at V and 1 base at J, with 13 bases in the middle. CDR3 length: 16 residues. Germline V gives CDR1 SGDLS, CDR2 YYNGEE. For the CDR3, the DNA is TGTGCCAGCAGCGGAGGGTCCGGAGGGAACACCGGGGAGCTGTTTTTT. Protein: CASSGGSGGNTGELFF.

The chain couples TRBV2 to TRBJ1-5; D gene unclear. With 6 bases removed from V and 0 bases from J, the gap between germline ends came to 3 bases. This CDR3 is built from 12 residues. The germline CDR1 and CDR2 sequences are SNHLY and FYNNEI. The CDR3 sequence is CASRYSNQPQHF. DNA of the CDR3: TGTGCCAGCAGGTATAGCAATCAGCCCCAGCATTTT.

The chain combines TRBV15 with TRBJ2-5, with 7 bases matching TRBD1. The end of the DNA is better explained by TRBJ2-7, so the J call may be wrong. The CDR3 consists of 14 residues. Germline V gene lookup returns CDR1 LNHNV and CDR2 YYDKDF (reference sequence). CDR3 sequence reads: CATSSPGGSYEQYF. DNA for the CDR3: TGTGCCACCAGCAGCCCAGGGGGCTCCTACGAGCAGTACTTC.

The rearrangement joins TRBV6-5 to TRBJ1-2; D may be TRBD1 (5 bases). The V gene's germline CDR1 is MNHEY and CDR2 SVGAGI. V was pared by 5 bases and J by 8 bases, with 21 bases between. The CDR3 length is 15 residues. CDR3 bases: TGTGCCAGCAGTCGGGTTCTGGTTAGGGGTGGAGGCTACACCTTC. It is translated as CASSRVLVRGGGYTF.

The rearrangement uses TRBV1 and TRBJ2-7; the listed D gene, TRBD2, was not tested against the DNA. TRBV1 is marked as a pseudogene. The CDR3 loop spans 18 amino acids. CDR3 protein: CTSSQVERGGSFRHEQYF. CDR3 nucleotides: TGCACCAGCAGCCAAGTGGAGCGGGGGGGCTCGTTCCGCCACGAGCAGTACTTC.

The chain recombines TRBV5-8 with TRBJ1-6; TRBD1 might be the D (6 bases). This CDR3 comprises 16 residues. The germline CDR1 and CDR2 sequences are SGHTS and YDEGEE. With 4 bases removed from V and 13 bases from J, the gap between germline ends came to 24 bases. In DNA, the CDR3 is TGTGCCAGCAGCCTAACAGGGTCCCCGAGGTTTAACCCCCTCCACTTT. Residues: CASSLTGSPRFNPLHF. Supplemented by reference TRBV5-8 and TRBJ1-6, the full variable domain reads EAGVTQSPTHLIKTRGQQATLRCSPISGHTSVYWYQQALGLGLQFLLWYDEGEERNRGNFPPRFSGRQFPNYSSELNVNALELEDSALYLCASSLTGSPRFNPLHFGNGTRLTVT.

The chain combines TRBV19 with TRBJ2-7; 7 bases are shared with TRBD1. The CDR3 is 14 residues long. The V gene's germline CDR1 is LNHDA and CDR2 SQIVND (reference sequence). The V and J ends lost 3 bases and 2 bases, in that order; junction bases with no gene match: 4. CDR3 nucleotides: TGTGCCAGTAGTATTTTAGGGACAGCCTACGAGCAGTACTTC. Its protein is CASSILGTAYEQYF.

This chain joins TRBV28 and TRBJ2-7, with TRBD2 as a possible D gene (5 bases). V was cut by 6 bases and J by 6 bases, with 12 bases left in between. The CDR3 is made up of 12 amino acids. CDR1 and CDR2 from the germline V gene are MDHEN and SYDVKM. The CDR3 here is CASRPTGSEQYF. The CDR3 nucleotides read TGTGCCAGCAGGCCGACGGGGTCCGAGCAGTACTTC.

CDR3 coding DNA: TGTGCCAGCAGCCCGACAGGGGACGACACCGGGGAGCTGTTTTTT. It is translated as CASSPTGDDTGELFF. The rearrangement uses TRBV5-4 and TRBJ2-2; 8 bases map to TRBD1. V lost 4 bases and J lost 3; bases outside the gene matches: 5. This CDR3 contains 15 residues. Germline V CDR1 and CDR2: SGHNT, YYREEE (reference sequence). The complete variable domain, with remaining parts taken from reference TRBV5-4 and TRBJ2-2, reads ETGVTQSPTHLIKTRGQQVTLRCSSQSGHNTVSWYQQALGQGPQFIFQYYREEENGRGNFPPRFSGLQFPNYSSELNVNALELDDSALYLCASSPTGDDTGELFFGEGSRLTVL.

The genes are TRBV27 and TRBJ2-7, with D possibly TRBD1 on 5 matching bases. There are 14 residues in the CDR3. Trimming removed 8 bases from V and 0 bases from J, with 14 bases in between. CDR1 is MNHEY, CDR2 SMNVEV, per germline (reference sequence). In DNA, the CDR3 is TGTGCCAGCCAGAGCAGGGTTAGCTCCTACGAGCAGTACTTC. It translates to CASQSRVSSYEQYF.

This chain links TRBV7-9 with TRBJ1-2, with a possible D match to TRBD1 (6 bases). The V end was cut by 5 bases, the J end by 7 bases, with 17 bases between. Per germline, CDR1 SEHNR and CDR2 FQNEAQ (reference sequence). The CDR3 spans 14 residues. CDR3 loop: CASSLQGLLGGYTF. DNA of the CDR3: TGTGCCAGCAGCCTACAGGGACTACTAGGTGGCTACACCTTC.

This sequence joins TRBV27 and TRBJ2-7, with 8 bases identical to TRBD2. Germline-derived CDR1 and CDR2 are MNHEY and SMNVEV (reference sequence). CDR3 length equals 15 residues. V lost 5 bases, J lost 1 base, and 7 bases stayed unmatched. The CDR3 nucleotides are TGTGCCAGCAGTCAAGAACTAGCGGCGTCCTACGAGCAGTACTTC. This gives the protein CASSQELAASYEQYF.

V usage is TRBV18 and J usage is TRBJ2-2; D gene unclear. With 0 bases removed from V and 3 bases from J, the gap between germline ends came to 11 bases. The CDR3 covers 16 residues. The germline gives CDR1 KGHSH, CDR2 LQKENI. The CDR3 region has the DNA TGTGCCAGCTCACCACCGAACGCCGGAGACACCGGGGAGCTGTTTTTT. Its translation is CASSPPNAGDTGELFF.

The J gene is TRBJ1-5, the V gene TRBV2; 9 nucleotides agree with TRBD1. The V and J ends lost 8 bases and 2 bases, in that order; junction bases with no gene match: 4. The CDR3 runs 14 residues. Germline assignment: CDR1 SNHLY and CDR2 FYNNEI. For the CDR3, the DNA is TGTGCCAGCTGTAGACAGGGGGGCAATCAGCCCCAGCATTTT. Protein: CASCRQGGNQPQHF.

The chain recombines TRBV12-5 with TRBJ2-2, with D unclear. In germline, CDR1 is LGHNT, CDR2 FRNRAP. Trimming pared 3 bases from V and 1 base from J, leaving 12 bases between. The CDR3 runs to 16 residues. The CDR3 region is CASGFGDTKNTGELFF. The CDR3 nucleotides read TGTGCTAGTGGTTTTGGCGACACAAAGAACACCGGGGAGCTGTTTTTT. Based on the CDR3 plus reference TRBV12-5 and TRBJ2-2, the full variable domain is DARVTQTPRHKVTEMGQEVTMRCQPILGHNTVFWYRQTMMQGLELLAYFRNRAPLDDSGMPKDRFSAEMPDATLATLKIQPSEPRDSAVYFCASGFGDTKNTGELFFGEGSRLTVL.

The chain links TRBV7-6 to TRBJ1-2; 8 nucleotides align to TRBD1. Looked up from germline, CDR1 is SGHVS and CDR2 is FNYEAQ. The V gene end was trimmed by 2 bases and the J gene end by 6 bases; junction bases not matched to a gene: 8. This CDR3 spans 15 amino acids. The CDR3 loop reads CASSLPVQGADGYTF. The DNA for the CDR3 is TGTGCCAGCAGCTTACCAGTCCAGGGGGCGGATGGCTACACCTTC.

The V and J genes are TRBV7-8 and TRBJ1-1; possible D gene TRBD1, 5 bases. Germline values: CDR1 SGHVS, CDR2 FQNEAQ. The CDR3 is 14 amino acids. V lost 4 bases and J 3 bases, leaving 12 bases between the germline ends. CDR3: CASSSRWGDTEAFF. The CDR3 DNA follows: TGTGCCAGCAGCTCGAGGTGGGGGGACACTGAAGCTTTCTTT.

CDR3 DNA sequence: TGTGCCAGCAGATTCGGAAGCGCCGGGGAGCTGTTTTTT. Encoded protein: CASRFGSAGELFF. V usage is TRBV14 and J usage is TRBJ2-2; D gene unclear. CDR3 length equals 13 residues. Germline V gene sequence: CDR1 SGHDN, CDR2 FVKESK. V shed 6 bases and J shed 6 bases, with 11 bases lying between them.

V is TRBV9 and J is TRBJ2-7; a possible D gene is TRBD1 (5 bases). V was shortened by 0 bases and J by 2 bases, with 9 bases between the two germline ends. CDR1 SGDLS and CDR2 YYNGEE come from the germline V gene. The CDR3 covers 14 residues. The CDR3 here is CASSVGQTTYEQYF. The DNA for the CDR3 is TGTGCCAGCAGCGTAGGACAGACCACCTACGAGCAGTACTTC.

This chain joins TRBV19 and TRBJ2-7, with 7 bases matching TRBD1. The length of the CDR3 is 15 residues. Per germline, CDR1 LNHDA and CDR2 SQIVND (reference sequence). V was clipped by 4 bases and J by 0 bases; unmatched bases: 6. The CDR3 bases are TGTGCCAGTAGTAGTCAAGGACAGGACTCCTACGAGCAGTACTTC. Encoded protein: CASSSQGQDSYEQYF. Using reference TRBV19 and TRBJ2-7 for the parts outside the CDR3, the full variable domain is DGGITQSPKYLFRKEGQNVTLSCEQNLNHDAMYWYRQDPGQGLRLIYYSQIVNDFQKGDIAEGYSVSREKKESFPLTVTSAQKNPTAFYLCASSSQGQDSYEQYFGPGTRLTVT.

The chain uses TRBV10-2 and TRBJ1-5, with TRBD1 as a possible D gene (5 bases). Trimming removed 2 bases from V and 1 base from J, with 12 bases in between. Germline-derived CDR1 and CDR2 are WSHSY and SAAADI. The CDR3 spans 16 residues. The DNA for the CDR3 is TGCGCCAGCAGTGAGGGCAGGGATAGGAGCAATCAGCCCCAGCATTTT. Its protein is CASSEGRDRSNQPQHF.

As concerns this clone: The junction departs from the called germline gene at one end, perhaps through a read error. The chain has TRBV28 and TRBJ1-5, with TRBD1 matching over 8 bases. This CDR3 is built from 11 residues. Germline CDR1 reads MDHEN; CDR2 reads SYDVKM. The CDR3 DNA follows: TGTGCCAGCAGTTTACAGGACAGGGAATATTTT. It yields the protein CASSLQDREYF.

V is TRBV7-3 and J is TRBJ1-1, with TRBD1 matching 8 bases. With 4 bases clipped from V and 2 bases from J, the junction kept 3 bases outside the gene matches. The CDR3 is 14 amino acids. The V gene's germline CDR1 is SGHTA and CDR2 FQGTGA. CDR3 amino acids: CASSSGGGNTEAFF. CDR3 coding DNA: TGTGCCAGCAGCTCAGGGGGCGGCAACACTGAAGCTTTCTTT. Based on the CDR3 plus reference TRBV7-3 and TRBJ1-1, the full variable domain is GAGVSQTPSNKVTEKGKYVELRCDPISGHTALYWYRQSLGQGPEFLIYFQGTGAADDSGLPNDRFFAVRPEGSVSTLKIQRTERGDSAVYLCASSSGGGNTEAFFGQGTRLTVV.

CDR3 DNA: TGTGCCAGCAGCTTGTACTCAGATACGCAGTATTTT. Protein: CASSLYSDTQYF. V usage is TRBV5-6 and J usage is TRBJ2-3; D uncertain. V dropped 1 base and J dropped 4 bases, with 4 bases sitting between them. Germline V lookup: CDR1 SGHDT, CDR2 YYEEEE. The CDR3 is made up of 12 amino acids.